This T cell receptor beta chain originates from a study of CD8+ T cells in alopecia areata. Study-wide context: For the treated group, dosing was oral tofacitinib at 5 to 10 mg twice daily. Overall study findings and caveats: Clonality was higher in lesional than normal scalp, especially in alopecia totalis/universalis. Researchers reported that TCR sharing among patients proved less clear than in mice, possibly HLA-linked.

RNA was isolated and reverse transcribed to cDNA, the sequencing template. Method: immunoSEQ multiplex PCR; TCRdb's copy keeps in-frame clones and lacks some. The sample contains about 130,000 clones, 45% to 50% of which appear only once. This clone was recorded a few times. Its antigen remains unidentified. Both CD4+ and CD8+ T cells were separated by sorting PBMCs. The germline V gene has CDR1 SGHTA and CDR2 FQGTGA. The germline V and J ends were trimmed by 2 bases and 2 bases, with 5 bases remaining between them. The CDR3 extends over 13 amino acids. This TCR was recovered from a human donor with alopecia areata. The specimen comprised CD8+ T cells sorted from blood, sampled at week 0. The chain recombines TRBV7-3 with TRBJ2-3; D uncertain. In DNA, the CDR3 is TGTGCCAGCAGCTTATTAGACACAGATACGCAGTATTTT. Amino acids: CASSLLDTDTQYF.